The subject of this entry is one T cell receptor beta chain. The antigen remains undetermined. CDR3 length: 14 amino acids. In germline, CDR1 is SGHRS, CDR2 YFSETQ. Deletions cut 6 bases from V and 0 bases from J, with 11 bases between. This record belongs to a study of shared clonotypes between healthy human individuals. Study context: Three CD4 naive, three CD4 memory, two CD8 naive and one CD8 memory plate were used per donor. Whole-study findings and limits: Naive subsets typically showed greater estimated richness than memory subsets.

Over several immunoSEQ plates, each subset's genomic DNA was distributed in even portions. Authors' methods: Filtering differed since immunoSEQ provided only junctions, with no quality scores. The protocol was immunoSEQ multiplex PCR, while the TCRdb copy is restricted to in-frame clones and leaves out a portion. V and J calls and clone size follow that table, whereas D and trimming were derived from the DNA. The repertoire holds under 200,000 clones, with just under 95% as singletons. This chain uses TRBV5-1 with TRBJ2-3; D gene ambiguous. The sequence derives from a young woman in good health. Sequenced material: naive CD4+ T cells sorted from blood. This sample's subset: CD45RA+ positively selected. The CDR3 bases are TGCGCCAGCAAGGTTCAAACTAGCACAGATACGCAGTATTTT. It specifies CASKVQTSTDTQYF.